The present T cell receptor (beta chain) was sequenced within a study of blood T cells in healthy people across ages. The germline CDR1 and CDR2 sequences are SGHTA and FQGNSA. The CDR3 runs 15 residues. The V and J ends lost 5 bases and 2 bases respectively, with 13 bases between them. Combining a sample-barcoded 5' primer with a J-beta primer mix, a second PCR ran for roughly 7 to 12 cycles. Via MiXCR, TCRdb re-called the 5' RACE reads, giving one row per CDR3 protein. Here the sample spans about 780,000 distinct CDR3 sequences, roughly 25% being singletons. This sample was shared with a second study, whose subject was T cells of mothers and their children.

The V call is TRBV7-2, the J call TRBJ2-1; the D gene could be TRBD1 or TRBD2 (5 bases each). The TCR sequence derives from a boy aged 5-17 years in good health. The sample comprised blood. The chain's CDR3 is CASSNRGRPYNEQFF. In DNA form, the CDR3 reads TGTGCCAGCAGCAACCGGGGACGGCCCTACAATGAGCAGTTCTTC.